These 4 T cell receptor beta chains came from one sample sequenced in a study of T cell responses to AZD1222 COVID-19 vaccine. Produced via immunoSEQ multiplex PCR; TCRdb's table is partial and in-frame only. The repertoire holds some 92,000 clones, with approximately 90% as singletons. Sequenced material: peripheral blood, taken on day 0 of MenACWY control vaccination. These receptors were obtained from an adult in good health.

A note on this clone: One end of the junction does not line up with germline, which may come from a read error. The gene calls are TRBV20-1 and TRBJ1-2, with TRBD1 as a possible D gene (5 bases). The CDR3 length is 11 residues. Germline values: CDR1 DFQATT, CDR2 SNEGSKA (reference sequence). Here the CDR3 reads CSAPRQIGLAF. The DNA of the CDR3 is TGCAGTGCTCCCCGACAGATCGGTTTGGCCTTC.

This clone was seen only once. This chain uses TRBV2 with TRBJ2-5; D possibly uses TRBD1 or TRBD2 (6 bases each). The CDR3 totals 15 residues. The germline gives CDR1 SNHLY, CDR2 FYNNEI. Trimming left V 7 bases short and J 1 base short, with 16 bases between. The CDR3 sequence: CASKGGPKIQETQYF. CDR3 in DNA: TGTGCCAGCAAGGGGGGACCGAAAATCCAAGAGACCCAGTACTTC.

The chain links TRBV2 to TRBJ1-5; possibly TRBD1 for D (6 bases). Germline V CDR1 and CDR2: SNHLY, FYNNEI. V was shortened by 6 bases and J by 5 bases, with 14 bases between the two germline ends. CDR3 size: 14 residues. The CDR3 loop reads CASRPRGEDQPQHF. The CDR3, as DNA: TGTGCCAGCAGGCCTAGGGGGGAAGATCAGCCCCAGCATTTT.

This chain connects TRBV19 to TRBJ1-6; TRBD1 agrees at 7 bases. V was pared by 6 bases and J by 5 bases, with 4 bases of the junction left unmatched. Germline V CDR1 and CDR2: LNHDA, SQIVND (reference sequence). The CDR3 runs 14 residues. CDR3 loop: CASRGTGDNSPLHF. CDR3 nucleotides: TGTGCCAGTAGGGGCACAGGGGATAATTCACCCCTCCACTTT.